This T cell receptor beta chain was identified during a study of blood T cell repertoires in COVID-19. The CDR3 is 12 amino acids. Germline V gives CDR1 SEHNR, CDR2 FQNEAQ (reference sequence). V shed 1 base and J shed 5 bases, with 6 bases lying between them. TCRdb keeps only in-frame clones here, not all; method: immunoSEQ multiplex PCR. The sample lists some 200,000 clones, roughly 92% occurring once. The receptor's source is a man aged 25 to 40 with COVID-19, enrolled during active disease. J is TRBJ2-7 and V is TRBV7-9; no clear D gene. Sequenced input: peripheral blood. CDR3 coding DNA: TGTGCCAGCAGCTTAGGTCAGAACGAGCAGTACTTC. It encodes CASSLGQNEQYF.